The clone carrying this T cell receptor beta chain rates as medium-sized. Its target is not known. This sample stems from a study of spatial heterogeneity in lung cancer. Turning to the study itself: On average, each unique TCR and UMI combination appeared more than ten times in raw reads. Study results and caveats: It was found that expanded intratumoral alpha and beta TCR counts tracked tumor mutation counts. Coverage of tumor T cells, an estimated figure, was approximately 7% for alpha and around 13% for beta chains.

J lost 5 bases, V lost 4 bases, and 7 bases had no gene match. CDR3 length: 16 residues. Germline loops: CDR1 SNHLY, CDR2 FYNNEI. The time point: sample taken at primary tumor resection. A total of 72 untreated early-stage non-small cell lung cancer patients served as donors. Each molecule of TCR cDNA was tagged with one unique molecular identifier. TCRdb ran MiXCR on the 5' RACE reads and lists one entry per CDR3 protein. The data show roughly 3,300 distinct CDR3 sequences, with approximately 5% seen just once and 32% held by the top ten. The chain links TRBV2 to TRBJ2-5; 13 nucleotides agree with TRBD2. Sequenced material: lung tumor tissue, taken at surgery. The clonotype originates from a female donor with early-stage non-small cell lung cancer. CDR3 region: CASSARLAGGIETQYF. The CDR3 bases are TGTGCCAGCAGTGCCCGACTAGCGGGAGGCATTGAGACCCAGTACTTC.